This paragraph reports one TCR beta chain. These data belong to a study of T cell changes during pregnancy in multiple sclerosis. Produced via immunoSEQ multiplex PCR; TCRdb's table is partial and in-frame only. The sample holds 55,000 to 70,000 clones; approximately 89% are singletons and the top ten take less than 1.5%. The sample consisted of peripheral blood, taken in the third trimester of pregnancy. The receptor comes from a female donor in good health, enrolled as a control in a pregnancy study.

The CDR3 sequence is CASRLAGGPNTGELFF. CDR3 DNA sequence: TGTGCCAGCCGACTAGCGGGGGGGCCGAACACCGGGGAGCTGTTTTTT. The chain couples TRBV7-3 to TRBJ2-2; TRBD2 matches at 14 bases. The CDR3 contains 16 residues. With 8 bases clipped from V and 0 bases from J, the junction kept 2 bases outside the gene matches. Germline CDR1 SGHTA, CDR2 FQGTGA.